The entry below describes one T cell receptor (beta chain). The target antigen is unknown. This sample is part of a study of T cell responses to AZD1222 COVID-19 vaccine. Method: immunoSEQ multiplex PCR; TCRdb's copy keeps in-frame clones and lacks some. This table has 90,000 to 150,000 clones, over 75% appearing once. This CDR3 is 13 amino acids long. Germline V gene sequence: CDR1 MGHRA, CDR2 YSYEKL. V lost 4 bases and J 11 bases, leaving 17 bases between the germline ends. Overall study results and limits: The donor cohort was predominantly white British with a female majority, and clonal diversity may have been underestimated.

This receptor was identified in an adult in good health. V gene TRBV4-1 combines with J gene TRBJ1-1; D is unresolved. The sequenced sample was peripheral blood, obtained on day 0 of AZD1222 vaccination. The CDR3 sequence is CASSPREAGSAFF. For the CDR3, the DNA is TGCGCCAGCAGCCCCCGGGAGGCGGGATCCGCTTTCTTT.